These 25 T cell receptor beta chains were all obtained from the same sample, sequenced in a study of blood T cell repertoires in COVID-19. Clones were read by immunoSEQ multiplex PCR, and TCRdb kept only the in-frame ones, dropping some. This table has around 100,000 clones, approximately 86% appearing once. Input material: peripheral blood. All receptors derive from a man older than 75 with acute or convalescent COVID-19.

The gene calls are TRBV13 and TRBJ2-2; a weak D match, TRBD1 (6 bases). Trimming took off 6 bases at V and 3 bases at J, with 11 bases between the two ends. The CDR3 totals 14 residues. Looked up from germline, CDR1 is PRHDT and CDR2 is FYEKMQ (reference sequence). CDR3: CASRTGLDTGELFF. The CDR3, as DNA: TGTGCCAGCAGAACAGGGCTAGACACCGGGGAGCTGTTTTTT.

The rearrangement uses TRBV2 and TRBJ2-1; TRBD2 matches 9 bases. Trimming took 0 bases from V and 4 from J; bases not matched to a gene: 1. The germline gives CDR1 SNHLY, CDR2 FYNNEI. This CDR3 is built from 15 residues. As DNA, the CDR3 is TGTGCCAGCAGTGAAGCCCTAGCGGGGTACAATGAGCAGTTCTTC. Its translation is CASSEALAGYNEQFF.

This chain uses TRBV6-2 or TRBV6-3 with TRBJ2-7; 7 nucleotides agree with TRBD1. The V gene end was trimmed by 2 bases and the J gene end by 2 bases; junction bases not matched to a gene: 0. Per germline, CDR1 MNHEY and CDR2 SVGEGT. The length of the CDR3 is 13 residues. DNA for the CDR3: TGTGCCAGCAGTTACCAGGGGGCCTACGAGCAGTACTTC. Translating gives CASSYQGAYEQYF.

This rearrangement joins TRBV30 to TRBJ1-5; D call uncertain. This CDR3 spans 12 amino acids. Germline V gene lookup returns CDR1 GTSNPN and CDR2 SVGIG (reference sequence). With 1 base removed from V and 6 bases from J, the gap between germline ends came to 7 bases. In DNA, the CDR3 is TGTGCCTGGAGTGGGGGAGCTCAGCCCCAGCATTTT. Amino acid sequence: CAWSGGAQPQHF.

The V gene is TRBV6-6, the J gene TRBJ1-2; 10 bases are shared with TRBD1. The V segment lost 5 bases and the J segment 8 bases; nucleotides outside the gene matches: 20. CDR3 size: 18 residues. From germline, CDR1 is MNHNY and CDR2 SVGAGI (reference sequence). The CDR3 coding sequence is TGTGCCAGCAGTCCTCTCTCGACAGGGGGCGATGGATCTAGAGGCTACACCTTC. This translates into CASSPLSTGGDGSRGYTF.

The sample holds one count of this clone. This chain links TRBV7-8 with TRBJ2-2; D unclear. The V and J ends lost 0 bases and 4 bases respectively, with 6 bases between them. This CDR3 contains 14 residues. Germline CDR1 SGHVS, CDR2 FQNEAQ. The CDR3 sequence is CASSLAFGTGELFF. CDR3 DNA: TGTGCCAGCAGCTTAGCCTTCGGCACCGGGGAGCTGTTTTTT. Full variable domain (rest looked up from reference TRBV7-8 and TRBJ2-2): GAGVSQSPRYKVAKRGQDVALRCDPISGHVSLFWYQQALGQGPEFLTYFQNEAQLDKSGLPSDRFFAERPEGSVSTLKIQRTQQEDSAVYLCASSLAFGTGELFFGEGSRLTVL.

The CDR3 nucleotides read TGTGCCAGCAGCCGGACAGGGATGAACACTGAAGCTTTCTTT. Its protein is CASSRTGMNTEAFF. V gene TRBV7-9 combines with J gene TRBJ1-1; 8 bases are a match to TRBD1. The junction had 2 bases not matched to a gene; V was cut back by 5 bases and J by 0 bases. Germline CDR1 is SEHNR and CDR2 is FQNEAQ (reference sequence). This CDR3 has 14 residues.

This chain joins TRBV5-5 and TRBJ1-6; the match to TRBD1 covers 7 bases. V lost 5 bases to trimming and J lost 11 bases; unmatched junction nucleotides: 10. Germline CDR1 and CDR2: SGHKS and YYEKEE (reference sequence). The CDR3 has 14 residues. CDR3 amino acids: CASSLLTGRAPLHF. The CDR3 DNA follows: TGTGCCAGCAGTCTGTTGACAGGGAGAGCACCCCTCCACTTT. Full variable domain (outside the CDR3, taken from reference TRBV5-5 and TRBJ1-6): DAGVTQSPTHLIKTRGQQVTLRCSPISGHKSVSWYQQVLGQGPQFIFQYYEKEERGRGNFPDRFSARQFPNYSSELNVNALLLGDSALYLCASSLLTGRAPLHFGNGTRLTVT.

The V gene is TRBV5-1, the J gene TRBJ1-1; 9 positions agree with TRBD1. With V trimmed by 2 bases and J by 5 bases, 16 bases remained unmatched. The CDR3 spans 18 residues. Germline assignment: CDR1 SGHRS and CDR2 YFSETQ. CDR3 loop: CASSFKTGGGLAGTEAFF. CDR3 sequence (DNA): TGCGCCAGCAGCTTTAAAACAGGGGGCGGTCTGGCGGGAACTGAAGCTTTCTTT.

This clone appeared once. This chain links TRBV21-1 with TRBJ1-5; the table calls TRBD1, which could not be checked here. TRBV21-1 is a documented pseudogene. The CDR3 runs 16 residues. The CDR3 DNA sequence: TGTGCCAGCAGCGGAGACAGGGTCGTGGGCAATCAGCCCCAGCATTTT. Amino acid sequence: CASSGDRVVGNQPQHF.

The rearrangement uses TRBV18 and TRBJ2-7; the match to TRBD2 covers 8 bases. V shed 1 base, J shed 0 bases, and the junction held 8 bases outside the gene matches. Germline V gene data show CDR1 as KGHSH and CDR2 as LQKENI. CDR3 length: 17 amino acids. CDR3: CASSPLAGGRSSYEQYF. The DNA of the CDR3 is TGTGCCAGCTCACCACTCGCTGGCGGGAGGAGCTCCTACGAGCAGTACTTC.

The chain links TRBV7-2 to TRBJ2-3, with D possibly TRBD2 on 7 matching bases. This CDR3 is built from 15 residues. Trimming stripped 5 bases from V and 5 bases from J, with 17 bases between. CDR1 is SGHTA, CDR2 FQGNSA, per germline. The CDR3 DNA follows: TGTGCCAGCAGCCAGGTCGGGGGGCCGGGAGATACGCAGTATTTT. Its translation is CASSQVGGPGDTQYF. Drawing the rest from reference TRBV7-2 and TRBJ2-3, the complete variable domain is GAGVSQSPSNKVTEKGKDVELRCDPISGHTALYWYRQSLGQGLEFLIYFQGNSAPDKSGLPSDRFSAERTGGSVSTLTIQRTQQEDSAVYLCASSQVGGPGDTQYFGPGTRLTVL.

This clone has a handful of counts. The rearrangement links TRBV14 to TRBJ1-4, with D perhaps matching TRBD1 (5 bases). Germline V gene sequence: CDR1 SGHDN, CDR2 FVKESK. This CDR3 is 14 amino acids long. The V end was cut by 4 bases, the J end by 6 bases, with 12 bases between. The CDR3, as DNA: TGTGCCAGCAGCCGTGGATGGGGGGATGAAAAACTGTTTTTT. Amino acids: CASSRGWGDEKLFF.

V is TRBV6-2 or TRBV6-3 and J is TRBJ2-2, with a tentative D call TRBD1 (6 bases). The CDR3 sequence is 14 residues long. Per the germline V gene, CDR1 is MNHEY and CDR2 is SVGEGT. With 5 bases removed from V and 8 bases from J, the gap between germline ends came to 15 bases. The CDR3 sequence is CASSDPNRAGELFF. In nucleotides, the CDR3 is TGTGCCAGCAGTGATCCGAACAGGGCTGGGGAGCTGTTTTTT.

The chain joins TRBV19 to TRBJ1-5; no definite D call. V was cut by 4 bases and J by 2 bases, with 12 bases left in between. The CDR3 is made up of 15 amino acids. Per the germline V gene, CDR1 is LNHDA and CDR2 is SQIVND (reference sequence). The CDR3 coding sequence is TGTGCCAGTAGTACAAGCCGGGATCGCAATCAGCCCCAGCATTTT. This sequence encodes CASSTSRDRNQPQHF.

V and J are TRBV10-3 and TRBJ2-1, with 8 bases lining up with TRBD2. J gave up 4 bases and V 7 bases, and 3 bases lay outside the gene matches. There are 13 residues in the CDR3. Germline V gene lookup returns CDR1 ENHRY and CDR2 SYGVKD. DNA for the CDR3: TGTGCCATCAACCGGGAGGGGTACAATGAGCAGTTCTTC. It translates to CAINREGYNEQFF.

The genes are TRBV29-1 and TRBJ1-3, with 7 bases aligning to TRBD1. From germline, CDR1 is SQVTM and CDR2 ANQGSEA. With V trimmed by 7 bases and J by 2 bases, 8 bases remained unmatched. There are 14 residues in the CDR3. Here the CDR3 DNA reads TGCAGCGCTGGCGTGAGGGGGCCTGGAAACACCATATATTTT. It translates to CSAGVRGPGNTIYF.

The gene calls are TRBV27 and TRBJ2-7, with TRBD2 matching over 15 bases. Germline trimming cut 2 bases from V and 4 bases from J; bases unmatched to any gene: 6. The CDR3 loop spans 17 amino acids. Germline CDR1 reads MNHEY; CDR2 reads SMNVEV (reference sequence). This CDR3 reads CASSLKGLAGGHYEQYF. The CDR3 DNA reads TGTGCCAGCAGTTTAAAGGGACTAGCGGGAGGCCATTACGAGCAGTACTTC.

This chain joins TRBV28 and TRBJ1-1; no clear D. This CDR3 comprises 14 residues. Germline CDR1 and CDR2: MDHEN and SYDVKM. V dropped 3 bases and J dropped 1 base, with 9 bases sitting between them. This CDR3 reads CASSLEQRNTEAFF. The CDR3 coding sequence is TGTGCCAGCAGTTTGGAACAGAGGAACACTGAAGCTTTCTTT. Complete variable domain (other parts from reference TRBV28 and TRBJ1-1): DVKVTQSSRYLVKRTGEKVFLECVQDMDHENMFWYRQDPGLGLRLIYFSYDVKMKEKGDIPEGYSVSREKKERFSLILESASTNQTSMYLCASSLEQRNTEAFFGQGTRLTVV.

J is TRBJ2-1 and V is TRBV21-1; no check of the table's D call, TRBD2, against the DNA was made. TRBV21-1 is termed a pseudogene. The CDR3 is 15 amino acids. This CDR3 reads CASSKGLAGINEQFF. The CDR3 DNA sequence: TGTGCCAGCAGCAAAGGGCTAGCGGGAATCAATGAGCAGTTCTTC.

This chain connects TRBV6-6 to TRBJ2-3; 9 bases match TRBD2. In germline, CDR1 is MNHNY, CDR2 SVGAGI (reference sequence). Germline trimming cut 2 bases from V and 5 bases from J; bases unmatched to any gene: 5. This CDR3 is built from 15 residues. CDR3 sequence reads: CASSYQGLAVDTQYF. The DNA of the CDR3 is TGTGCCAGCAGTTACCAGGGACTAGCTGTAGATACGCAGTATTTT.

CDR3 sequence (DNA): TGTGCCAGTAGTCTTAGCGGGGAGTCCGGGTATGAGCAGTTCTTC. Protein product: CASSLSGESGYEQFF. The V call is TRBV19, the J call TRBJ2-1; TRBD2 aligns across 8 bases. V lost 5 bases and J lost 8; bases outside the gene matches: 11. The CDR3 runs 15 residues. Germline V gene sequence: CDR1 LNHDA, CDR2 SQIVND (reference sequence).

This chain connects TRBV28 to TRBJ2-2; the match to TRBD2 covers 14 bases. This CDR3 comprises 18 residues. Trimming at V came to 5 bases and at J to 2 bases, leaving 7 bases not matched to a gene. CDR1 and CDR2 from the germline V gene are MDHEN and SYDVKM. In nucleotides, the CDR3 is TGTGCCAGCAGTACCCGACTAGCGGGAGGGCCCAACACCGGGGAGCTGTTTTTT. It yields the protein CASSTRLAGGPNTGELFF.

The CDR3, as DNA: TGTGCCAGCAGTTCGACAGTGAACACTGAAGCTTTCTTT. This sequence encodes CASSSTVNTEAFF. The rearrangement uses TRBV12-3 or TRBV12-4 and TRBJ1-1; the D gene is possibly TRBD1 (5 bases). V dropped 4 bases and J dropped 0 bases, with 6 bases sitting between them. The length of the CDR3 is 13 residues.

This clone was observed a few times. In DNA, the CDR3 is TGTGCCAGCAAATTAGCGGGGACGAACACCGGGGAGCTGTTTTTT. Encoded protein: CASKLAGTNTGELFF. V gene TRBV2 combines with J gene TRBJ2-2, with 8 bases identical to TRBD2. The ends lost 7 bases at V and 0 bases at J; junction bases unmatched: 4. Germline CDR1 is SNHLY and CDR2 is FYNNEI. This CDR3 has 15 amino acids.